The rows below give T cell receptor beta chains drawn from one sample of a study of vaccination effects on CD4 cells after COVID-19. Their cognate antigens are unknown. Clones were sequenced by immunoSEQ multiplex PCR, and TCRdb holds only the in-frame ones, with some missing. The data contain more than 40,000 clones, over 60% of them seen just once; the ten biggest clones take up less than 15%. Sequencing was performed on CD4+ T cells from PBMCs cultured with HCoV-OC43 spike peptides, taken after COVID-19 vaccination. The receptors shown here come from a human donor who received a COVID-19 vaccine. Each CDR3 is given with its conserved first and last residue. Each record gives: J gene, V gene, CDR3 protein.

j_gene: TRBJ1-1
v_gene: TRBV19
CDR3aa: CASSTGYGGTEAFF

j_gene: TRBJ2-7
v_gene: TRBV10-3
CDR3aa: CAINGGSEQYF

j_gene: TRBJ1-2
v_gene: TRBV2
CDR3aa: CASRTGGGLYTF

j_gene: TRBJ1-3
v_gene: TRBV6-2/TRBV6-3
CDR3aa: CASSYGRAGNTIYF

j_gene: TRBJ2-1
v_gene: TRBV14
CDR3aa: CASSGIRKNDEQFF

j_gene: TRBJ2-7
v_gene: TRBV9
CDR3aa: CASSVGNRGYEQYF

j_gene: TRBJ1-4
v_gene: TRBV18
CDR3aa: CASSPRRTTNEKLFF

j_gene: TRBJ2-2
v_gene: TRBV5-4
CDR3aa: CASSSGWDTGELFF

j_gene: TRBJ2-7
v_gene: TRBV7-9
CDR3aa: CASSLSLNPATASYEQYF

j_gene: TRBJ1-2
v_gene: TRBV7-8
CDR3aa: CASSLEQGGGYTF

j_gene: TRBJ2-1
v_gene: TRBV5-1
CDR3aa: CASSRGGAEYNEQFF

j_gene: TRBJ2-7
v_gene: TRBV5-5
CDR3aa: CASSLSLTGAYEQYF

j_gene: TRBJ1-6
v_gene: TRBV19
CDR3aa: CASSSLDRNNSPLHF

j_gene: TRBJ2-2
v_gene: TRBV7-9
CDR3aa: CASSLASGNTGELFF

j_gene: TRBJ1-3
v_gene: TRBV12-5
CDR3aa: CASGLLVGGAPSGNTIYF

j_gene: TRBJ2-7
v_gene: TRBV7-9
CDR3aa: CASSFSNEQYF

j_gene: TRBJ1-3
v_gene: TRBV30
CDR3aa: CAWRRRGTGLSSGNTIYF

j_gene: TRBJ2-1
v_gene: TRBV6-5
CDR3aa: CASSLNLGDEQFF

j_gene: TRBJ1-5
v_gene: TRBV4-1
CDR3aa: CASSQDLAFRRGDQPQHF

j_gene: TRBJ1-2
v_gene: TRBV3-1/TRBV3-2
CDR3aa: CASSQVKGRGYTF

j_gene: TRBJ2-7
v_gene: TRBV6-6
CDR3aa: CASSYSTSGGLEQYF